One T cell receptor (beta chain) is described in this entry. Its cognate antigen has yet to be identified. Base qualities are missing; no much larger clone stands one base away. These data are taken from a study of PD-1 blockade in classical Hodgkin lymphoma (TCRdb year 2020). About the full investigation: Nivolumab dosing was 3 mg/kg intravenously every 2 weeks, continuing until either disease progression or unacceptable toxicity. The study used CyTOF and TCR beta sequencing to define a peripheral blood immune signature of response to PD-1 blockade in classical Hodgkin lymphoma.

Sample time point, as interpreted from the label and publication: cycle 4 day 1 (C4D1), after 6 weeks of nivolumab. Relapse after autologous stem cell transplantation had occurred in all trial patients, and cohorts A, B and C were distinguished by prior brentuximab vedotin exposure. The trial cohort included fewer than 60 patients with relapsed/refractory classical Hodgkin lymphoma, and each patient had a best overall response of complete response, partial response or progressive disease. Trial patients were treated with single-agent nivolumab in the multi-cohort phase II CheckMate 205 trial. An independent review committee assessed best overall response by applying the 2007 International Working Group response criteria. Trial PBMCs were collected just before the start of nivolumab (C1D1) and during therapy at cycle 2 day 1 and cycle 4 day 1. Peripheral blood was collected in 8 mL Vacutainer Cell Preparation Tubes, from which PBMCs were isolated by centrifugation and then cryopreserved.

Points the paper makes about the study in general: The study was limited to a single clinical trial cohort, and causes of repertoire differences, possibly disease activity or prior therapy, remained undefined. Baseline diversity similar to that of newly diagnosed patients was observed in trial patients achieving complete response, whereas significantly lower diversity was observed in partial responders and progressors. Lower diversity was seen in patients whose nivolumab began less than 1 year after ASCT, and these patients were left out of later analyses so that immune reconstitution would not confound the results. A significant rise by C4D1 was seen in CD4+ but not CD8+ TCR diversity (p=0.0027 vs p=0.16), with the rise being most apparent in complete responders (p=0.02). Newly diagnosed patients were reported to have lower baseline TCR diversity than healthy donors, and relapsed/refractory patients were reported to have lower baseline TCR diversity still.

Including the terminal cysteine and phenylalanine, the CDR3 comprises 14 residues. The read is trimmed to its CDR3 DNA, 42 bases read in frame from base 1. The germline V gene gives CDR1 as SGDLS and CDR2 as YYNGEE. Unmatched junction bases come to 5, with V trimmed by 4 bases and J by 4 bases. Genomic DNA was extracted with the Qiagen DNeasy kit from unsorted PBMCs and from negatively selected CD4+ and CD8+ fractions. TCR beta CDR3 regions were amplified by immunoSEQ multiplex PCR using primers annealing to V and J segments. A synthetic immune receptor repertoire was used to minimize amplification bias, and any residual bias was removed computationally once sequencing was done. The authors' pipeline ran thus. Custom Python scripts were used to quantify repertoire diversity as the Shannon entropy index. Unsorted, CD4+ and CD8+ repertoires were examined separately, except in combined analyses, for which CD4+ and CD8+ sequences were merged in silico. A clone counted as expanded when the clone's frequency after treatment rose at least 2-fold relative to C1D1, and clones undetected at baseline were given a pseudocount of 0.5. Singleton clones were defined as clones with 0 or 1 copy at C1D1, and non-singleton clones were defined as clones with 2 or more copies. By matching protein sequences in sorted samples from the same patient, clones expanded in unsorted samples were annotated as CD4+, CD8+ or unknown. Wilcoxon tests on paired samples were used to test changes in diversity from C1D1 to C4D1. Drawn from immuneACCESS, this table holds only the in-frame rearrangements with V and J called that TCRdb kept. Clones are partly lost; checked studies trace under half to an unresolved V gene and leave the rest unexplained. The V and J calls and clone size come from that table; D and trimming were worked out from the DNA. Present in this sample are about 64,000 clones, around 94% of which were seen just once. The ten largest make up around 8% of the sample.

The sequence came from a human donor with classical Hodgkin lymphoma. The V and J genes are TRBV9 and TRBJ2-5, with 9 junctional bases fitting TRBD2. This material consisted of peripheral blood mononuclear cells (PBMCs), taken before the fourth cycle of nivolumab. The DNA sequence reads TGTGCCAGCAGCAGAGCGGGAGGTGGAGAGACCCAGTACTTC. This sequence encodes CASSRAGGGETQYF.